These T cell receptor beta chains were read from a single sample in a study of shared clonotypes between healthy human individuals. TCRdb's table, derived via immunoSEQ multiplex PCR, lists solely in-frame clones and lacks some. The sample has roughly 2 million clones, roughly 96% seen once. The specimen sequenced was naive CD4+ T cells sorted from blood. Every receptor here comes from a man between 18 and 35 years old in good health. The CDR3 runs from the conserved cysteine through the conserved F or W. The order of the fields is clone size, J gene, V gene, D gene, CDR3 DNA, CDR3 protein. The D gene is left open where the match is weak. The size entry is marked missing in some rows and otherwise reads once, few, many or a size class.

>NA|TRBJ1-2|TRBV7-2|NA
TGTGCCAGCAGCTCAGACTCGTATGGCTACACCTTC
CASSSDSYGYTF
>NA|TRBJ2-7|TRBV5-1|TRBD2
TGCGCCAGCAGCTTATATGCTCGCGGACTAGCGGACTCCTACGAGCAGTACTTC
CASSLYARGLADSYEQYF
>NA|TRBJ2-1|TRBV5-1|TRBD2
TGCGCCAGCAGCGGGACTAGCGGGAGTTCTGAGCAGTTCTTC
CASSGTSGSSEQFF
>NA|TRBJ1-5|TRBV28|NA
TGTGCCAGCAGCCTTAAGCGTTATAGCAATCAGCCCCAGCATTTT
CASSLKRYSNQPQHF
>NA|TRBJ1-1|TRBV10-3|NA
TGTGCCATCAGTGAGCAGGGCCTAGGGAACACTGAAGCTTTCTTT
CAISEQGLGNTEAFF
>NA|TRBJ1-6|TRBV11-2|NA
TGTGCCAGCAGTCTCTCAAATCCAGGGAACTCACCCCTCCACTTT
CASSLSNPGNSPLHF
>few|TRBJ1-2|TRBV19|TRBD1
TGTGCCAGTAGTACCGGACAGGGAGCTAACTATGGCTACACCTTC
CASSTGQGANYGYTF
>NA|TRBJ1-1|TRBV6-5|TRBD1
TGTGCCAGCAGGGGACAGGGGGAGACTGAAGCTTTCTTT
CASRGQGETEAFF
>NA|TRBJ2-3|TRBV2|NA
TGTGCCAGCAGTGACGCCCTAGCGCTAGCCACAGATACGCAGTATTTT
CASSDALALATDTQYF
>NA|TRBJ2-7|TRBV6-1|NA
TGTGCCAGCGGTCAAGCTTCCTACGAGCAGTACTTC
CASGQASYEQYF
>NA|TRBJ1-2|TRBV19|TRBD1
TGTGCCAGTAGTATCCGCAGGGGGCAGTCTGGCTACACCTTC
CASSIRRGQSGYTF
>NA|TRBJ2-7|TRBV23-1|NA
TGCGCCAGCAGGAAAATTCCGGGCCGCCGGGAGACGATCAAGGGGCAGTACTTC
CASRKIPGRRETIKGQYF
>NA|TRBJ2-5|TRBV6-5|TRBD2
TGTGCCAGCAGAATCCCGGGGGGGGAGACCCAGTACTTC
CASRIPGGETQYF
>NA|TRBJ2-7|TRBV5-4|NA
TGTGCCAGCAGCCAGCGTCGAGACGGGTACGAGCAGTACTTC
CASSQRRDGYEQYF
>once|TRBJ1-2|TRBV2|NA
TGTGCCAGCTCCGTACAGGGAAACCTCTATGGCTACACCTTC
CASSVQGNLYGYTF
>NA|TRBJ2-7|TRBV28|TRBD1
TGTGCCAGCAGTACACAGGGGGCGGGAACCTACGAGCAGTACTTC
CASSTQGAGTYEQYF
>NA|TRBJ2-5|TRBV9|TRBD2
TGTGCCAGCAGCCCACCGGGACTAGCTTCTTCGGAGACCCAGTACTTC
CASSPPGLASSETQYF
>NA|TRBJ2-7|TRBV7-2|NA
TGTGCCAGCAGCCTCACGGGGGCTGGCGGGAGTTCGGACGAGCAGTACTTC
CASSLTGAGGSSDEQYF
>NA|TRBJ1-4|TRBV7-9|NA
TGTGCCAGCGCCCTACGGGAAAAACTGTTTTTT
CASALREKLFF
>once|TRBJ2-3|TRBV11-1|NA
TGTGCCAGCAGCCGGCGGGGGCTTGGAGATACGCAGTATTTT
CASSRRGLGDTQYF
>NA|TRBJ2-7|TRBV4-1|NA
TGCGCCAGCAGCGTTCCGGGATCAACCTACGAGCAGTACTTC
CASSVPGSTYEQYF
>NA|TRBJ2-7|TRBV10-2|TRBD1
TGCGCCAGTTCATGGACAGGGGAGACCTACGAGCAGTACTTC
CASSWTGETYEQYF
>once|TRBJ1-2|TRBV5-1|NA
TGCGCCAGCAGCTTGGAACGCCTAGACTTCACCTTC
CASSLERLDFTF
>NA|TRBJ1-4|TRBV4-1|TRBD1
TGCGCCAGCAGCCAAGTAGGGACAGGACACGAAAAACTGTTTTTT
CASSQVGTGHEKLFF
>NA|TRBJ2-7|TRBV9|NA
TGTGCCAGCAGCGTAGGAGATAGCGGTCGGATAAACGAGCAGTACTTC
CASSVGDSGRINEQYF
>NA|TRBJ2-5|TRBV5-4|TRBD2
TGTGCCAGCACCAATAGCGGGAGGTCAGAGACCCAGTACTTC
CASTNSGRSETQYF
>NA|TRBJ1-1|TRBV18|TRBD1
TGTGCCAGCTCACCTCTTGGGACAGCGAACACTGAAGCTTTCTTT
CASSPLGTANTEAFF
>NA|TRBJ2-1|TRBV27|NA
TGTGCCAGCTGGGGGCGAGGGGCAAGGAATGAGCAGTTCTTC
CASWGRGARNEQFF
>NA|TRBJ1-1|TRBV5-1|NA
TGCGCCAGCAGGTCGAGCATGAACACTGAAGCTTTCTTT
CASRSSMNTEAFF
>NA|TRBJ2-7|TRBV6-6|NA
TGTGCCAGCAGGTCCTACGAGCAGTACTTC
CASRSYEQYF
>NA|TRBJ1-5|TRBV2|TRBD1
TGTGCCAGCAGTCCGACCTGGACAGGGGGCGCGGACAATCAGCCCCAGCATTTT
CASSPTWTGGADNQPQHF
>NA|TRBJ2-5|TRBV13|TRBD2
TGTGCCAGCAGCTCTAGCGGGGGGGCCGCGAAGACCCAGTACTTC
CASSSSGGAAKTQYF
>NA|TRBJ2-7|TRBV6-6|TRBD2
TGTGCCAGCATCGCGGGGGGGCTAGCGGGAGGTAACGAGCAGTACTTC
CASIAGGLAGGNEQYF
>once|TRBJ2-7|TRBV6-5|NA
TGTGCCAGCAGTTACGAGGGCAGGGTTGAGCAGTACTTC
CASSYEGRVEQYF
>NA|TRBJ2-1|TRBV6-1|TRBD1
TGTGCCAGCAACAGGGGCTTCTACAATGAGCAGTTCTTC
CASNRGFYNEQFF
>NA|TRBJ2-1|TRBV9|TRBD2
TGTGCCAGCAGCGTAAGGTCGGGGCTAGCGGGGTATGGAGAGCAGTTCTTC
CASSVRSGLAGYGEQFF
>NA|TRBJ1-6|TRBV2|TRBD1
TGTGCCAGCAGACAAGACAGGGCCGATAATTCACCCCTCCACTTT
CASRQDRADNSPLHF
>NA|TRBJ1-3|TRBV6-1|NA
TGTGCCAGCAGTGGCAGCCGGGATTTAAACACCATATATTTT
CASSGSRDLNTIYF
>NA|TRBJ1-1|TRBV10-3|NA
TGTGCCATCGGAACCATCAGTGGGAACACTGAAGCTTTCTTT
CAIGTISGNTEAFF
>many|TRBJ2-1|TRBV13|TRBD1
TGTGCCAGCAGCTCCTTGACAGGGGGAGCGTTCTTC
CASSSLTGGAFF
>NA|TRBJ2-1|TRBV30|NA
TGTGCCTGGGACCCACGGCGGTACAATGAGCAGTTCTTC
CAWDPRRYNEQFF
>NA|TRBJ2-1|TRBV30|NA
TGTGCCTGGAGTCCGGCGGACAATGAGCAGTTCTTC
CAWSPADNEQFF
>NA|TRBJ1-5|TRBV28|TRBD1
TGTGCCAGCACTCGGGACAGGAGAGATCAGCCCCAGCATTTT
CASTRDRRDQPQHF
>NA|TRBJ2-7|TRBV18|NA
TGTGCCAGCTCACCATTGGCAGCCAATTCCTACGAGCAGTACTTC
CASSPLAANSYEQYF